The 12 T cell receptor beta chains listed next were all sequenced from one sample in a study of cytomegalovirus exposure and HLA in healthy donors. Primers included in the PCR were 60 Vbeta and 13 Jbeta primers. Repertoires were generated with immunoSEQ multiplex PCR, while TCRdb's copy carries only in-frame clones and drops some. Altogether roughly 150,000 clones are present, roughly 70% being singletons, with the ten largest covering 2.5% to 3.5%. Sequencing was performed on PBMCs. The source of these receptors is a male donor in good health and CMV-seronegative.

This clone occurred once. This sequence joins TRBV7-3 and TRBJ2-1; TRBD2 aligns across 11 bases. This CDR3 region has 15 residues. Trimming at V came to 2 bases and at J to 5 bases, leaving 2 bases not matched to a gene. Germline V lookup: CDR1 SGHTA, CDR2 FQGTGA. CDR3 bases: TGTGCCAGCAGCTTAGGACTAGCGGGCAACAATGAGCAGTTCTTC. Its protein is CASSLGLAGNNEQFF.

This chain joins TRBV21-1 and TRBJ1-3; the D call of TRBD1 is as the table states it, not checked on the DNA. TRBV21-1 is designated a pseudogene. This CDR3 contains 18 residues. DNA for the CDR3: TGTGCCAGCAGCAAAACCCCCCAGGGGCCGCTCTCTGGAAACACCATATATTTT. Translation gives CASSKTPQGPLSGNTIYF.

This clone was observed a few times. V and J are TRBV6-1 and TRBJ2-7; possible D gene TRBD2, 5 bases. The ends were cut back, 1 base at V and 3 bases at J, with 13 bases in the middle. The germline V gene encodes CDR1 MNHNS and CDR2 SASEGT. This CDR3 comprises 15 residues. The CDR3 bases are TGTGCCAGCAGTGAAGGGTCCGGGGAAGGCTACGAGCAGTACTTC. Protein sequence: CASSEGSGEGYEQYF.

The V and J genes are TRBV6-1 and TRBJ1-3; TRBD1 aligns across 7 bases. The V gene end was trimmed by 10 bases and the J gene end by 5 bases; junction bases not matched to a gene: 8. Germline V gene lookup returns CDR1 MNHNS and CDR2 SASEGT. CDR3 length: 13 residues. The CDR3 DNA reads TGTGCCAAAGTACAGGGGATGAGAAACACCATATATTTT. Translated: CAKVQGMRNTIYF.

This chain joins TRBV29-1 and TRBJ2-3, with TRBD2 as a possible D gene (5 bases). Per germline, CDR1 SQVTM and CDR2 ANQGSEA. CDR3 length: 11 residues. Trimming cost V 3 bases and J 12 bases, with 13 bases left between them. This CDR3 is CSVERALSQYF. The CDR3 nucleotides read TGCAGCGTTGAGAGGGCCCTATCTCAGTATTTT.

J is TRBJ1-1 and V is TRBV15; possible D gene TRBD1, 5 bases. Trimming stripped 1 base from V and 3 bases from J, with 12 bases between. The length of the CDR3 is 15 residues. Per the germline V gene, CDR1 is LNHNV and CDR2 is YYDKDF (reference sequence). This CDR3 reads CATSRVGSGDTEAFF. Here the CDR3 DNA reads TGTGCCACCAGCAGAGTGGGATCGGGGGACACTGAAGCTTTCTTT.

This chain connects TRBV19 to TRBJ1-3; 8 nucleotides align to TRBD1. Losses at the gene ends were 4 bases for V and 0 bases for J; bases not matched to a gene: 8. CDR1 and CDR2 (germline): LNHDA, SQIVND (reference sequence). The length of the CDR3 is 17 residues. Here the CDR3 DNA reads TGTGCCAGTAGTACTTTGGACAGGGCCGTCTCTGGAAACACCATATATTTT. Its protein product is CASSTLDRAVSGNTIYF.

The chain has TRBV6-1 and TRBJ1-1; D may be TRBD1 (6 bases). V dropped 4 bases and J dropped 3 bases, with 18 bases sitting between them. Germline V lookup: CDR1 MNHNS, CDR2 SASEGT. CDR3 length: 16 amino acids. The CDR3 here is CASSGGAGEGDTEAFF. The CDR3, as DNA: TGTGCCAGCAGTGGGGGGGCGGGGGAAGGGGACACTGAAGCTTTCTTT.

The V and J genes are TRBV4-3 and TRBJ1-6; D gene unclear. V was trimmed by 1 base and J by 7 bases, leaving 11 bases between them. The CDR3 runs to 15 residues. Germline V gene sequence: CDR1 LGHNA, CDR2 YSLEER. The CDR3 nucleotides are TGCGCCAGCAGCCAAGGAACACAGATGAATTCACCCCTCCACTTT. Amino acids: CASSQGTQMNSPLHF.

The chain uses TRBV7-6 and TRBJ2-1; 9 bases match TRBD2. The V segment lost 2 bases and the J segment 6 bases; nucleotides outside the gene matches: 8. The CDR3 spans 16 residues. CDR1 is SGHVS and CDR2 is FNYEAQ in the germline V gene. The CDR3 DNA reads as TGTGCCAGCAGCTTAATGGCAGCGGGAGGAAGCAATGAGCAGTTCTTC. This codes for CASSLMAAGGSNEQFF.

The genes are TRBV5-1 and TRBJ2-7, with D possibly being TRBD1 (5 bases). The germline gives CDR1 SGHRS, CDR2 YFSETQ. V lost 6 bases, J lost 1 base, and 11 bases lay in between. There are 13 residues in the CDR3. The CDR3 is CASKNQGSYEQYF. The CDR3 DNA is TGCGCCAGCAAGAATCAGGGATCCTACGAGCAGTACTTC. The full variable domain, rest sourced from reference TRBV5-1 and TRBJ2-7, is KAGVTQTPRYLIKTRGQQVTLSCSPISGHRSVSWYQQTPGQGLQFLFEYFSETQRNKGNFPGRFSGRQFSNSRSEMNVSTLELGDSALYLCASKNQGSYEQYFGPGTRLTVT.

This chain connects TRBV9 to TRBJ1-3; unclear D gene. Per the germline V gene, CDR1 is SGDLS and CDR2 is YYNGEE. CDR3 length equals 12 residues. V was trimmed by 3 bases and J by 3 bases, leaving 4 bases between them. The DNA of the CDR3 is TGTGCCAGCAGCGCCCTTGGAAACACCATATATTTT. Translation: CASSALGNTIYF. Full variable domain (outside the CDR3, taken from reference TRBV9 and TRBJ1-3): DSGVTQTPKHLITATGQRVTLRCSPRSGDLSVYWYQQSLDQGLQFLIQYYNGEERAKGNILERFSAQQFPDLHSELNLSSLELGDSALYFCASSALGNTIYFGEGSWLTVV.